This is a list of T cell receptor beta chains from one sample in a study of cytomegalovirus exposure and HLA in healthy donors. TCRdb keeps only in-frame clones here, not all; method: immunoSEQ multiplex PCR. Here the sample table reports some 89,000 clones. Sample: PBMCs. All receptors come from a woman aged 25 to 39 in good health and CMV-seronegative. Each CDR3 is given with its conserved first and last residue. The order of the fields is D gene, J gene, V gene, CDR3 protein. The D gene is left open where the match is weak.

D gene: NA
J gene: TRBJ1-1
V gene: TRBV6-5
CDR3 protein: CASSSAGTRNTEAFF

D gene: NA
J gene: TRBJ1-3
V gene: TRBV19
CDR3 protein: CASTPDSLSGNTIYF

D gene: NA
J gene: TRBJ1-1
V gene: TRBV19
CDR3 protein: CASSSRGGWTEAFF

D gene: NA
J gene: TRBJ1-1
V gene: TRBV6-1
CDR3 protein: CASSAQGAGTEAFF

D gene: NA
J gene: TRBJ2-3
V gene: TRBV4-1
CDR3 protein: CASSQDGALASTDTQYF

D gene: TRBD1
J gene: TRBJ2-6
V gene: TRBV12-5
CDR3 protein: CASGLDRGPGANVLTF

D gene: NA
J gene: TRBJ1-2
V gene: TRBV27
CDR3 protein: CASSFPGVNYGYTF

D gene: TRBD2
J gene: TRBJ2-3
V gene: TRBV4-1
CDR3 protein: CASSQGGFQRRITDTQYF

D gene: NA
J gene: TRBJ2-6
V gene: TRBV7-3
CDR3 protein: CASSAQWSGANVLTF

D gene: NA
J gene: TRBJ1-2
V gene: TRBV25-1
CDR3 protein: CASSVSVYGYTF

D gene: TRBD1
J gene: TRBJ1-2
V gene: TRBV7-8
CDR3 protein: CASSLAIEGAHYGYTF

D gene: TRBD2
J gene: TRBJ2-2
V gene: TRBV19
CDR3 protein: CASTSGRATGELFF

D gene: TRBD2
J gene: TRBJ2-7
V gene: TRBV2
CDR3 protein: CASRTRDSGIYEQYF

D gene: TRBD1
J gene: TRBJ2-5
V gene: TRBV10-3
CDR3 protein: CAISATDREAETQYF

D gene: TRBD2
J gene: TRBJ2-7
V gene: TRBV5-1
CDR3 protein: CASSITSGPAGIYEQYF

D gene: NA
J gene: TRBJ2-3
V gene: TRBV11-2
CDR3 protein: CASSPLGRTSTDTQYF

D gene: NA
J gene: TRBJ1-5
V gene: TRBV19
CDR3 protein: CASSILPGDSNQPQHF

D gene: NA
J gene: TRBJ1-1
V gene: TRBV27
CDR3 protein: CASRAGLSNTEAFF

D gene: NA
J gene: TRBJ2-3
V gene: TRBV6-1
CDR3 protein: CASKTVTDTQYF

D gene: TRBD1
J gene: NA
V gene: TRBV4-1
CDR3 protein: CASSQAGQAYEQYF

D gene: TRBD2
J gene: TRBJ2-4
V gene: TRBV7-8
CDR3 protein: CASAGGVAKNIQYF

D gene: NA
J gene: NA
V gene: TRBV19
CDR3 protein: CASSSQGGGTYEQYF